The 6 T cell receptor beta chains below come from one sample, sequenced in a study of molecular identifiers for immune sequencing clone quantification. TCRdb re-called the PCR reads through MiXCR, storing one row per CDR3 protein. The sample contains approximately 550,000 distinct CDR3 sequences, roughly 23% of which appear only once. Input material: naive CD8+ T cells from blood, with Jurkat cell RNA spiked in. Subset here: FACS-sorted CD8+CD4-CCR7+CD45RA+ naive T cells. The receptors come from a human donor in good health. Some libraries in this study had Jurkat cell RNA spiked in.

This clonotype appeared many times. The genes are TRBV4-3 and TRBJ1-1, with D possibly being TRBD1 (6 bases). The CDR3 sequence is 15 residues long. Trimming shortened V by 0 bases and J by 3 bases, and 11 bases separated the two germline ends. CDR1 LGHNA and CDR2 YSLEER come from the germline V gene. The CDR3: CASSQEQGAYTEAFF. The CDR3 region has the DNA TGCGCCAGCAGCCAAGAACAGGGTGCGTACACTGAAGCTTTCTTT.

On this clonotype itself: A much more abundant neighbour one base away suggests this may be a read error. The chain links TRBV5-5 to TRBJ2-2, with TRBD2 matching 12 bases. Germline V gene data show CDR1 as SGHKS and CDR2 as YYEKEE (reference sequence). The trim removed 0 bases at V and 1 base at J, leaving 4 bases unmatched. The CDR3 covers 18 residues. This CDR3 is CASSLASSGGVNTGELFF. As DNA, the CDR3 is TGTGCCAGCAGCTTGGCGTCTAGCGGGGGGGTGAACACCGGGGAGCTGTTTTTT.

This sequence joins TRBV4-3 and TRBJ1-1; D may be TRBD1 (6 bases). The germline gives CDR1 LGHNA, CDR2 YSLEER. V shed 3 bases and J shed 0 bases, with 20 bases lying between them. The CDR3 runs to 18 residues. The CDR3 here is CASSQLYPTGNLNTEAFF. The CDR3 DNA is TGCGCCAGCAGCCAGCTCTACCCCACAGGGAACTTGAACACTGAAGCTTTCTTT.

This clonotype showed up many times. The chain employs TRBV6-5 and TRBJ1-1, with 7 positions matching TRBD1. CDR1 and CDR2 (germline): MNHEY, SVGAGI. The V segment lost 7 bases and the J segment 3 bases; nucleotides outside the gene matches: 5. This CDR3 spans 13 amino acids. The DNA for the CDR3 is TGTGCCAGCAAAGACAGGGAGGACACTGAAGCTTTCTTT. It specifies CASKDREDTEAFF.

DNA of the CDR3: TGCAGTGCCAAGGGACTAGCGGGAGGGCGGGACACAGATACGCAGTATTTT. Its translation: CSAKGLAGGRDTDTQYF. This chain uses TRBV20-1 with TRBJ2-3; TRBD2 agrees at 16 bases. This CDR3 has 17 residues. Per germline, CDR1 DFQATT and CDR2 SNEGSKA (reference sequence). Losses at the gene ends were 6 bases for V and 2 bases for J; bases not matched to a gene: 8.

V and J are TRBV20-1 and TRBJ2-7; D is possibly TRBD2 (6 bases). Germline-derived CDR1 and CDR2 are DFQATT and SNEGSKA (reference sequence). V was clipped by 3 bases and J by 2 bases, with 14 bases between them. The CDR3 runs 14 residues. In nucleotides, the CDR3 is TGCAGTGCTAGCGGGACTTTTCCGGCCTACGAGCAGTACTTC. It encodes CSASGTFPAYEQYF.